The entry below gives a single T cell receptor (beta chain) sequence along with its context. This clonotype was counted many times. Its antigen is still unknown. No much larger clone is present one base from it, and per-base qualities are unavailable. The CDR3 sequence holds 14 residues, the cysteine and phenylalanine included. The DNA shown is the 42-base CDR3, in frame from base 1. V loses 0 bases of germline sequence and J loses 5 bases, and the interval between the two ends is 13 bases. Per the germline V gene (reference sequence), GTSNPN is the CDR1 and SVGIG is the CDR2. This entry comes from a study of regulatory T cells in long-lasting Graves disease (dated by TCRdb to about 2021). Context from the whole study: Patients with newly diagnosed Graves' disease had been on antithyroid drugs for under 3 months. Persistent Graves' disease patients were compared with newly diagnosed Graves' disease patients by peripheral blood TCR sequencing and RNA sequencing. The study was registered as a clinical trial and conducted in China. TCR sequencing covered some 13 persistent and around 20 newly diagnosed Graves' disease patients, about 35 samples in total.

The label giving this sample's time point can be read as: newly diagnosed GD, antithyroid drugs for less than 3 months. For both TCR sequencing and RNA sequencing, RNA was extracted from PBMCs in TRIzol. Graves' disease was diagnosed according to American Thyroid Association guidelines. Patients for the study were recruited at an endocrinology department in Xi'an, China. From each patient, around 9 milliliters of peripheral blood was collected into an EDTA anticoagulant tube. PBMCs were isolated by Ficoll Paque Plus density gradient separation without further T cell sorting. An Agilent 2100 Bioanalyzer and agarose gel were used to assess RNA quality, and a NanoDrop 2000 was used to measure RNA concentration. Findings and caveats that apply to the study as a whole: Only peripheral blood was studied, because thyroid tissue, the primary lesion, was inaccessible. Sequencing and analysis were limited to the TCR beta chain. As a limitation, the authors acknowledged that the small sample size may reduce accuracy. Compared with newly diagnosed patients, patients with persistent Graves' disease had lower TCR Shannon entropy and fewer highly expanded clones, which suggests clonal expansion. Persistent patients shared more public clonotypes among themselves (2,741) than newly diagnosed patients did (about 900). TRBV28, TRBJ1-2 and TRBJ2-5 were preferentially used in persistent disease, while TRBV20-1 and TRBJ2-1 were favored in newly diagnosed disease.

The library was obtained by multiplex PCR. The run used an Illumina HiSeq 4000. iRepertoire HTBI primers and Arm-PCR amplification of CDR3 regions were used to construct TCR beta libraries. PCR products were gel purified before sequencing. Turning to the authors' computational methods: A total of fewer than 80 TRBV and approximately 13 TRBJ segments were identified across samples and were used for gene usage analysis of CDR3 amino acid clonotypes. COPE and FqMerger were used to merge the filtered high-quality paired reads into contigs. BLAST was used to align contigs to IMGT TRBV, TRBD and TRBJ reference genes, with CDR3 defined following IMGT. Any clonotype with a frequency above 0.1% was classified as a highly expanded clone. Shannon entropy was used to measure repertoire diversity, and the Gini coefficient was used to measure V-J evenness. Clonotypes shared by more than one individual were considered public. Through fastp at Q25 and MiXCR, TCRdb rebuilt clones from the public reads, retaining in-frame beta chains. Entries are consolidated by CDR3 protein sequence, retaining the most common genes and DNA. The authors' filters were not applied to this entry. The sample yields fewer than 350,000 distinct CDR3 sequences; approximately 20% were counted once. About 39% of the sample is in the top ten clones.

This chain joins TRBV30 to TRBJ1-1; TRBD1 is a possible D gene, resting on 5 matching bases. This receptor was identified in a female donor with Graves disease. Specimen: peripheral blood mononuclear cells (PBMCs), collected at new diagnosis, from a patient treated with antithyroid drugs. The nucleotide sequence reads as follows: TGTGCCTGGAGTGTATGGGGGGAGGTTACTGAAGCTTTCTTT. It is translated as CAWSVWGEVTEAFF.